This note documents a single T cell receptor (beta chain) sequence. CD8+CD57+ cell expansion had been shown by flow cytometry in patients chosen for sequencing. These data originate in a study of CD8+CD57+ T cells in acquired aplastic anemia. The template used for profiling TCR beta VDJ and CDR3 was genomic DNA. TCRdb redid the calling of the reads with MiXCR, one entry per CDR3 protein. The sample includes around 430,000 distinct CDR3 sequences, around 33% of them seen just once. The sequence derives from a human donor with aplastic anemia. Sequencing was done on a sample of sorted CD4+, CD8+, or CD8+CD57+ T cells (not recorded which) from PBMCs.

This CDR3 reads CASSAGARSGNTIYF. The CDR3, as DNA: TGTGCCAGCAGCGCCGGAGCTCGCTCTGGAAACACCATATATTTT. The chain carries TRBV5-8 and TRBJ1-3; unclear D gene. The CDR3 is made up of 15 amino acids. Germline V gives CDR1 SGHTS, CDR2 YDEGEE. V was trimmed by 4 bases and J by 0 bases, leaving 11 bases between them.